These 3 T cell receptor beta chains were sequenced from one sample in a study of T cells after yellow fever vaccination. TCRdb re-called the 5' RACE reads with MiXCR, one entry per CDR3 protein. The sample shows tens of thousands of distinct CDR3 sequences, approximately 7% of them seen only once. Material: CD8+ T cells sorted from PBMCs, obtained 15 days after the yellow fever booster vaccination. Receptor source: a young man who received the YFV17D yellow fever vaccine.

This clonotype was observed many times. The DNA of the CDR3 is TGTGCCAGCTTAAACGCTGGGGCGCAGTACTTC. As protein: CASLNAGAQYF. The genes are TRBV2 and TRBJ2-7, with D possibly TRBD1 on 5 matching bases. The germline gives CDR1 SNHLY, CDR2 FYNNEI. Trimming left V 8 bases short and J 9 bases short, with 14 bases between. CDR3 length: 11 residues.

This clonotype was seen ten or more times. The chain couples TRBV5-1 to TRBJ2-7, with TRBD2 matching over 9 bases. V shed 0 bases and J 0 bases; nucleotides not matched to a gene: 4. CDR3 length: 16 residues. Per the germline V gene, CDR1 is SGHRS and CDR2 is YFSETQ. The CDR3 sequence: CASSLAVSGSSYEQYF. The CDR3 DNA sequence: TGCGCCAGCAGCTTGGCTGTTAGCGGGAGCTCCTACGAGCAGTACTTC.

The V call is TRBV19, the J call TRBJ2-7; D gene unclear. This CDR3 is built from 14 residues. Looked up from germline, CDR1 is LNHDA and CDR2 is SQIVND (reference sequence). V lost 4 bases, J lost 6 bases, and 16 bases lay in between. The CDR3 loop is CASSTPSFGPEQYF. CDR3 bases: TGTGCCAGTAGTACACCCTCGTTTGGCCCCGAGCAGTACTTC.